Following are 20 T cell receptor beta chains from one sample sequenced in a study of blood T cell repertoires in COVID-19. Only in-frame clones appear in the TCRdb table, and some are missing; sequencing was by immunoSEQ multiplex PCR. The data contain roughly 150,000 clones, approximately 80% of them singletons. Sequenced material: peripheral blood. Receptor source: a woman aged 80 or older with acute or convalescent COVID-19.

This clone was observed a few times. The rearrangement joins TRBV7-2 to TRBJ2-7; the match to TRBD1 covers 7 bases. CDR3 length: 14 residues. V shed 6 bases, J shed 9 bases, and the junction held 14 bases outside the gene matches. CDR1 SGHTA and CDR2 FQGNSA come from the germline V gene. CDR3 nucleotide sequence: TGTGCCAGCAGTCCCGGGACAGTAATCGGTCGGCAGTACTTC. Its translation: CASSPGTVIGRQYF.

This clone was picked up a small number of times. V usage is TRBV27 and J usage is TRBJ1-1; 8 bases map to TRBD1. J lost 0 bases, V lost 5 bases, and 14 bases had no gene match. Germline CDR1 is MNHEY and CDR2 is SMNVEV (reference sequence). The CDR3 contains 18 residues. The CDR3 protein is CASSPHRQGAMLNTEAFF. The CDR3 nucleotides read TGTGCCAGCAGTCCCCACCGTCAGGGGGCCATGTTGAACACTGAAGCTTTCTTT.

The rearrangement joins TRBV7-9 to TRBJ1-4; D might be TRBD1 (6 bases). Germline V gives CDR1 SEHNR, CDR2 FQNEAQ (reference sequence). The CDR3 is made up of 16 amino acids. Trimming stripped 6 bases from V and 2 bases from J, with 16 bases between. The CDR3 nucleotides read TGTGCCAGCAGTTTGGTAACAGGGCTTACTAATGAAAAACTGTTTTTT. Translated, it gives CASSLVTGLTNEKLFF.

This clone was detected only once. The chain links TRBV5-5 to TRBJ1-4; maybe TRBD1 (6 bases). Germline-derived CDR1 and CDR2 are SGHKS and YYEKEE (reference sequence). This CDR3 has 13 residues. The germline V and J ends were trimmed by 1 base and 8 bases, with 9 bases remaining between them. CDR3 in amino acids: CASSLLDSEKLFF. The CDR3 DNA follows: TGTGCCAGCAGCTTGTTGGACAGCGAAAAACTGTTTTTT.

The CDR3 is CASSRGTGFAGELFF. Written as DNA, the CDR3 is TGTGCCAGTAGTAGGGGCACAGGGTTCGCCGGGGAGCTGTTTTTT. The V call is TRBV19, the J call TRBJ2-2; D possibly corresponds to TRBD1 (6 bases). The CDR3 sequence is 15 residues long. The germline V and J ends were trimmed by 4 bases and 6 bases, with 15 bases remaining between them. CDR1 is LNHDA, CDR2 SQIVND, per germline (reference sequence).

The CDR3 DNA follows: TGTGCCAGTAGTAGCCCCTCACGTGGCAGCGGCCCTTGGAACGAGCAGTACTTC. Its protein product is CASSSPSRGSGPWNEQYF. V and J are TRBV19 and TRBJ2-7; perhaps TRBD2 as D (5 bases). CDR3 length: 18 residues. Germline V gene data show CDR1 as LNHDA and CDR2 as SQIVND (reference sequence). The ends were cut back, 4 bases at V and 5 bases at J, with 27 bases in the middle.

This sequence joins TRBV11-3 and TRBJ2-7; a weak D match, TRBD2 (7 bases). Trimming removed 1 base at V and 7 bases at J, with 11 bases between. Germline lookup yields CDR1 SGHNT and CDR2 YENEEA. This CDR3 has 13 residues. CDR3 protein: CASSLGGGGEQYF. DNA of the CDR3: TGTGCCAGCAGCTTAGGAGGGGGAGGGGAGCAGTACTTC. The variable domain in full, with the rest retrieved from reference TRBV11-3 and TRBJ2-7, is EAGVVQSPRYKIIEKKQPVAFWCNPISGHNTLYWYLQNLGQGPELLIRYENEEAVDDSQLPKDRFSAERLKGVDSTLKIQPAELGDSAVYLCASSLGGGGEQYFGPGTRLTVT.

The chain has TRBV19 and TRBJ2-7, with D perhaps matching TRBD1 (5 bases). CDR1 LNHDA and CDR2 SQIVND come from the germline V gene (reference sequence). CDR3 length equals 14 residues. Trimming took off 10 bases at V and 0 bases at J, with 16 bases between the two ends. In DNA, the CDR3 is TGTGCCACCAAGGGGCAGGTGAGCTCCTACGAGCAGTACTTC. Protein sequence: CATKGQVSSYEQYF.

CDR3 amino acids: CASSVTGSETQYF. CDR3 nucleotide sequence: TGTGCCAGCAGCGTAACAGGGTCAGAGACCCAGTACTTC. V gene TRBV11-2 combines with J gene TRBJ2-5; weak D call: TRBD1 (6 bases). Per the germline V gene, CDR1 is SGHAT and CDR2 is FQNNGV. This CDR3 comprises 13 residues. V was shortened by 5 bases and J by 4 bases, with 11 bases between the two germline ends. The whole variable domain, remainder taken from reference TRBV11-2 and TRBJ2-5, is EAGVAQSPRYKIIEKRQSVAFWCNPISGHATLYWYQQILGQGPKLLIQFQNNGVVDDSQLPKDRFSAERLKGVDSTLKIQPAKLEDSAVYLCASSVTGSETQYFGPGTRLLVL.

The chain combines TRBV10-3 with TRBJ2-1, with D maybe TRBD2 (6 bases). The CDR3 totals 14 residues. Germline lookup yields CDR1 ENHRY and CDR2 SYGVKD. Trimming removed 3 bases at V and 8 bases at J, with 14 bases between. Here the CDR3 DNA reads TGTGCCATCAGTGATAGAGCGGGCATAGATGAGCAGTTCTTC. Translating it yields CAISDRAGIDEQFF.

The chain employs TRBV2 and TRBJ2-7, with 8 bases that match TRBD2. CDR3 length: 18 residues. The trim removed 8 bases at V and 0 bases at J, leaving 18 bases unmatched. Germline CDR1 and CDR2: SNHLY and FYNNEI. The CDR3 DNA follows: TGTGCCAGCCGGGAGGTAGCGGGGCTTATCACCTCCTCCTACGAGCAGTACTTC. Amino acid sequence: CASREVAGLITSSYEQYF. The whole variable domain, filled in from reference TRBV2 and TRBJ2-7, reads EPEVTQTPSHQVTQMGQEVILRCVPISNHLYFYWYRQILGQKVEFLVSFYNNEISEKSEIFDDQFSVERPDGSNFTLKIRSTKLEDSAMYFCASREVAGLITSSYEQYFGPGTRLTVT.

This sequence joins TRBV7-8 and TRBJ1-5; D unresolved. CDR1 is SGHVS and CDR2 is FQNEAQ in the germline V gene. Trimming left V 3 bases short and J 0 bases short, with 6 bases between. The CDR3 runs 14 residues. CDR3 DNA sequence: TGTGCCAGCAGCTTTAGCCTTAGCAATCAGCCCCAGCATTTT. Residues: CASSFSLSNQPQHF.

This clone was counted only a few times. The gene calls are TRBV27 and TRBJ2-1; 8 bases map to TRBD1. In germline, CDR1 is MNHEY, CDR2 SMNVEV (reference sequence). J gave up 2 bases and V 5 bases, and 8 bases lay outside the gene matches. The CDR3 length is 16 residues. The CDR3 spells CASSPRPGQAYNEQFF. Written as DNA, the CDR3 is TGTGCCAGCAGTCCACGCCCGGGACAGGCCTACAATGAGCAGTTCTTC.

The chain joins TRBV7-2 to TRBJ2-3; 9 bases agree with TRBD2. This CDR3 has 18 amino acids. The V segment lost 4 bases and the J segment 4 bases; nucleotides outside the gene matches: 15. Germline CDR1 SGHTA, CDR2 FQGNSA. The CDR3 spells CASSSPPGTQRGADTQYF. In DNA, the CDR3 is TGTGCCAGCAGCTCACCTCCCGGGACCCAGCGGGGGGCAGATACGCAGTATTTT.

The chain recombines TRBV18 with TRBJ1-1, with D perhaps matching TRBD1 (5 bases). The V end lost 6 bases, the J end lost 3 bases, and 11 bases lay between the germline ends. The CDR3 loop spans 13 amino acids. Germline V gene data show CDR1 as KGHSH and CDR2 as LQKENI. CDR3 coding DNA: TGTGCCAGCTCGGCGACGGGGGACACTGAAGCTTTCTTT. This encodes CASSATGDTEAFF.

The chain employs TRBV7-3 and TRBJ2-3; weak D call: TRBD1 (7 bases). Deletions cut 5 bases from V and 5 bases from J, with 14 bases between. CDR1 and CDR2 from the germline V gene are SGHTA and FQGTGA. The CDR3 is made up of 14 amino acids. As DNA, the CDR3 is TGTGCCAGCAGCCCGCAGGGGGGAGTAGATACGCAGTATTTT. It translates to CASSPQGGVDTQYF.

The rearrangement uses TRBV7-3 and TRBJ2-5, with 9 bases identical to TRBD1. The CDR3 sequence is 15 residues long. Germline assignment: CDR1 SGHTA and CDR2 FQGTGA. J was trimmed by 5 bases and V by 4 bases; bases with no gene match: 8. The CDR3 DNA reads TGTGCCAGCAGCTCCCCGGGACAGGGTGGGGAGACCCAGTACTTC. It yields the protein CASSSPGQGGETQYF.

This clone was observed a few times. The V call is TRBV7-9, the J call TRBJ2-1, with 12 positions matching TRBD2. The CDR3 extends over 15 amino acids. Germline assignment: CDR1 SEHNR and CDR2 FQNEAQ (reference sequence). After removal of 7 bases from V and 8 bases from J, the junction contained 9 bases not matched to a gene. CDR3 loop: CASTKRLAGVHEQFF. The CDR3, as DNA: TGTGCCAGCACCAAGAGACTAGCGGGAGTCCATGAGCAGTTCTTC.

The chain is built from TRBV30 and TRBJ2-1; D not certain. CDR3 length: 14 residues. Trimming removed 4 bases from V and 5 bases from J, with 15 bases in between. Germline CDR1 reads GTSNPN; CDR2 reads SVGIG (reference sequence). CDR3 amino acids: CAWTLPGAHNEQFF. CDR3 coding DNA: TGTGCCTGGACTCTACCGGGTGCCCACAATGAGCAGTTCTTC.

The gene calls are TRBV27 and TRBJ1-5; unclear D gene. Per the germline V gene, CDR1 is MNHEY and CDR2 is SMNVEV (reference sequence). CDR3 length equals 13 residues. V was clipped by 3 bases and J by 1 base, with 4 bases between them. CDR3 residues: CASSFPSNQPQHF. Written as DNA, the CDR3 is TGTGCCAGCAGTTTCCCGAGCAATCAGCCCCAGCATTTT.